This T cell receptor (beta chain) was observed in a study of blood T cell repertoires in COVID-19. Study overall: From the United States, Italy and Spain came samples of acute and convalescent COVID-19.

In the source study's methods: Estimates of nucleated cell counts were drawn from the amplification of reference gene primers. The table came from immunoSEQ multiplex PCR; TCRdb's copy has only in-frame clones and leaves some out. D and trimming were read from the DNA, whereas the V and J calls and clone size are those reported in that table. The table lists under 200,000 clones, 65% to 90% of them singletons. Everyone who took part was roughly 18 to 89 years old, and they came from some 23 US areas. Each participant's cohort was designated according to participant-reported clinical history. V was shortened by 5 bases and J by 6 bases, with 9 bases between the two germline ends. Germline V gene sequence: CDR1 SGHKS, CDR2 YYEKEE (reference sequence). The CDR3 has 11 residues.

The sample taken for sequencing was PBMCs or T cells enriched from blood (not recorded which). The clonotype was recovered from a woman aged 55-70 years with acute COVID-19. V usage is TRBV5-5 and J usage is TRBJ2-7; TRBD1 is a possible D gene (5 bases). This chain's CDR3 is CASRQDSEQYV. The DNA for the CDR3 is TGTGCCAGCAGACAAGACAGCGAGCAGTACGTC.